Presented here are 21 T cell receptor beta chains from one specimen sequenced in a study of tumor and adjacent non-tumor tissue in lung cancer. RNA was extracted from bulk tissue without any cell sorting. Distant lung tissue was collected more than 3 cm away from the tumor edge. The library came from three nested PCR rounds adapted from ARM-PCR protocols. TCRdb ran MiXCR on the multiplex PCR reads and lists one entry per CDR3 protein. The sample comprises 50,000 or so distinct CDR3 sequences, 74% of which are singletons, and 20% to 30% rests with the top ten. Material for sequencing was distant non-tumor lung tissue. The receptors shown here come from a woman aged 55-69 years with non-small cell lung cancer.

This clonotype qualifies as medium-sized. The chain recombines TRBV4-3 with TRBJ2-1; D remains unclear. CDR1 LGHNA and CDR2 YSLEER come from the germline V gene. The CDR3 sequence is 13 residues long. Trimming cost V 4 bases and J 8 bases, with 12 bases left between them. CDR3 loop: CASSPERWDEQFF. Written as DNA, the CDR3 is TGCGCCAGCAGCCCCGAAAGGTGGGATGAGCAGTTCTTC.

Note on this clonotype: A read error may account for a junction end that differs from germline. The rearrangement links TRBV4-1 to TRBJ1-1, with a possible D match to TRBD1 (5 bases). Germline V gene lookup returns CDR1 MGHRA and CDR2 YSYEKL. The CDR3 spans 15 residues. In DNA form, the CDR3 reads TGCGCCAGCAGCCAAGGCCGGGGCCGAAACATTGAAGCTTTCTTT. It encodes CASSQGRGRNIEAFF.

About this clonotype itself: Mismatch with germline at one junction end may stem from a read error. The chain couples TRBV6-5 to TRBJ2-5; D tentatively fits TRBD1 or TRBD2 (5 bases each). This CDR3 has 15 amino acids. From germline, CDR1 is MNHEY and CDR2 SVGAGI. DNA for the CDR3: TGTGCCAGCAGTACGACAAGGGGCCCTGGGGAGAGCCAGTACTTC. Its translation: CASSTTRGPGESQYF.

This clonotype was detected ten times or more. This chain links TRBV28 with TRBJ2-2, with D uncertain. The germline V gene has CDR1 MDHEN and CDR2 SYDVKM. This CDR3 contains 18 residues. The V gene lost 6 bases and the J gene lost 4 bases, with 24 bases spanning the gap. CDR3 sequence reads: CASSPIGYFPHVTGELFF. DNA for the CDR3: TGTGCCAGCAGCCCCATTGGGTACTTTCCACACGTCACCGGGGAGCTGTTTTTT.

This clonotype appeared many times. The chain employs TRBV20-1 and TRBJ2-4; TRBD1 matches 9 bases. CDR1 and CDR2 (germline): DFQATT, SNEGSKA (reference sequence). This CDR3 has 16 residues. After removal of 1 base from V and 1 base from J, the junction contained 5 bases not matched to a gene. The CDR3 DNA sequence: TGCAGTGCTAGAGGACAGGGGGAGGGGGCCAAAAACATTCAGTACTTC. This encodes CSARGQGEGAKNIQYF.

This chain links TRBV12-3 or TRBV12-4 with TRBJ1-5; a weak D match, TRBD1 (5 bases). The CDR3 is 14 amino acids. V was clipped by 5 bases and J by 4 bases, with 12 bases between them. CDR3 sequence reads: CASSRIDSNQPQHF. CDR3 nucleotides: TGTGCCAGCAGTCGGATCGACAGTAATCAGCCCCAGCATTTT.

The chain carries TRBV29-1 and TRBJ2-7; a weak D match, TRBD1 (5 bases). Germline CDR1 is SQVTM and CDR2 is ANQGSEA. The CDR3 is 11 residues long. The CDR3, as DNA: TGCATCATGACAGAGACCTACGAGCAGTACTTC. Translation: CIMTETYEQYF.

Regarding this clonotype: Germline is not matched at one junction end, which may reflect a read error. V gene TRBV11-3 combines with J gene TRBJ1-6, with a tentative D call TRBD1 (6 bases). The germline V gene encodes CDR1 SGHNT and CDR2 YENEEA. This CDR3 comprises 15 residues. Here the CDR3 reads CTSSLEDRYKSPLHF. The CDR3 nucleotides read TGTACCAGCAGCTTAGAGGACAGATATAAATCACCCCTTCACTTT.

Notes on this clonotype: Its ends do not fully match the called genes, so a read error is possible. The chain has TRBV12-3 or TRBV12-4 and TRBJ2-2; D possibly corresponds to TRBD2 (6 bases). The CDR3 spans 16 residues. The CDR3 bases are TGTGCCAGCAGACCGCGGGACGATTCGAACACCGGGGAGTTGATTTTT. Amino acid sequence: CASRPRDDSNTGELIF.

A note on this clonotype: Sequence at one end of the junction differs from germline and may be a read error. The chain is built from TRBV6-5 and TRBJ2-7, with 8 bases matching TRBD2. CDR3 length: 16 residues. The germline CDR1 and CDR2 sequences are MNHEY and SVGAGI. The CDR3 DNA sequence: TGTGCCAGCAGTCCTCGTAGTCGAGCGGGAGCCTACGAGCGGTACTTC. Its protein is CASSPRSRAGAYERYF.

The rearrangement uses TRBV4-1 and TRBJ2-2; 7 bases are shared with TRBD2. The CDR3 has 18 residues. Germline CDR1 MGHRA, CDR2 YSYEKL. V lost 4 bases and J lost 7; bases outside the gene matches: 18. CDR3 in DNA: TGCGCCAGCAGCCGGTACACCTCTAGCGGTAGTGGTATCGGGGAGCTGTTTTTT. Translated: CASSRYTSSGSGIGELFF.

As for this clonotype: At one end the junction does not follow the germline gene, possibly because of a read error. J is TRBJ2-5 and V is TRBV6-2 or TRBV6-3; D is undetermined. CDR3 length equals 13 residues. From germline, CDR1 is MNHEY and CDR2 SVGEGT. For the CDR3, the DNA is TGTGCCAGCAGTTCCCTCAGGTTACCCCCCCAGTATTTC. Translated, it gives CASSSLRLPPQYF.

Points on this clonotype: One junction end disagrees with the germline gene, perhaps due to a read error. The chain has TRBV11-2 and TRBJ2-7; D not resolved. The CDR3 runs 14 residues. The germline CDR1 and CDR2 sequences are SGHAT and FQNNGV. The CDR3 DNA reads TGTGCCAGCAGCTCACCAACATGGCGCTACGATCAGTACTTC. It codes for CASSSPTWRYDQYF.

With regard to this clonotype: At one end, the junction sequence differs from germline, possibly due to a read error. This chain uses TRBV4-1 with TRBJ1-5; a possible D gene is TRBD1 (5 bases). The CDR3 totals 13 residues. Germline values: CDR1 MGHRA, CDR2 YSYEKL. CDR3 residues: CASSQDQGQPQRF. CDR3 in DNA: TGCGCGAGCAGCCAAGATCAGGGTCAGCCCCAGCGTTTT.

By share, this clonotype ranks as medium-sized. CDR3 in DNA: TGTGCCAGCAGCCCCTCCGCAGGGGTCTTGAACACTGAAGCTTTCTTT. Protein sequence: CASSPSAGVLNTEAFF. The chain joins TRBV6-6 to TRBJ1-1; D might be TRBD1 (6 bases). Germline values: CDR1 MNHNY, CDR2 SVGAGI (reference sequence). There are 16 residues in the CDR3. Between the trimmed V and J ends, which lost 6 bases and 0 bases, there was a span of 17 bases.

Concerning this clonotype itself: Its ends do not fully match the called genes, so a read error is possible. The genes are TRBV4-3 and TRBJ2-7, with D unresolved. Per germline, CDR1 LGHNA and CDR2 YSLEER. CDR3 size: 15 residues. This CDR3 is CASSQNRGGTYEQYF. The CDR3 DNA is TGCGCCAGTAGCCAAAATCGAGGTGGGACCTACGAGCAGTACTTC.

Turning to this clonotype: With a much larger clone just one base away, this may be a read error. The rearrangement uses TRBV24-1 and TRBJ2-1; D might be TRBD2 (5 bases). The CDR3 extends over 15 amino acids. The germline V gene has CDR1 KGHDR and CDR2 SFDVKD. In DNA, the CDR3 is TGTGCCACCAGTGATTTGGCGGGCCCCTACAATGGGCAGTTCTTC. This sequence encodes CATSDLAGPYNGQFF.

As for this clonotype: At one boundary the junction diverges from the germline segment, which might be a read error. The gene calls are TRBV29-1 and TRBJ2-7; tentative D call: TRBD1 (6 bases). The germline CDR1 and CDR2 sequences are SQVTM and ANQGSEA. The CDR3 totals 12 residues. The DNA for the CDR3 is TGCAGCGTTGAGGGACATACTTACGAACAGTACTTC. Translated, it gives CSVEGHTYEQYF.

About this clonotype itself: This may be a read error: a much more frequent sequence differs by one nucleotide. This rearrangement joins TRBV24-1 to TRBJ2-2; D might be TRBD1 or TRBD2, each matching 5 bases. Looked up from germline, CDR1 is KGHDR and CDR2 is SFDVKD. CDR3 length: 13 amino acids. CDR3 loop: CATSGGNTGKLFF. CDR3 sequence (DNA): TGTGCCACCTCTGGGGGAAACACCGGGAAGCTGTTTTTT.

The J gene is TRBJ1-1, the V gene TRBV7-2; no clear D gene. The CDR3 contains 14 residues. Germline values: CDR1 SGHTA, CDR2 FQGNSA. Trimming shortened V by 4 bases and J by 6 bases, and 15 bases separated the two germline ends. CDR3 DNA sequence: TGTACCAGCAGCTCTTGCGAGAGGGTATCTGAAGCTTTCTTT. Amino acid sequence: CTSSSCERVSEAFF.

Details on this clonotype: The CDR3 does not end in the conserved phenylalanine or tryptophan, so this is likely a read error. The rearrangement uses TRBV5-1 and TRBJ2-1; perhaps TRBD2 as D (7 bases). The CDR3 totals 14 residues. Germline loops: CDR1 SGHRS, CDR2 YFSETQ. In DNA form, the CDR3 reads TGCGCCAGCAGTTTGGGGGCGGGGGCGAATGAGCAGTTCCTC. Amino acids: CASSLGAGANEQFL.